These 27 T cell receptor beta chains share one sample of origin, sequenced in a study of human T cells and chemical hapten exposure. Using its own MiXCR run on the RACE reads, TCRdb lists one record per CDR3 protein. Altogether about 160,000 distinct CDR3 sequences are present, around 30% being singletons, with the ten largest covering roughly 2%. This sample's time point: patch test 3, about 24 weeks after DPC sensitization. Treatment: therapeutic diphenylcyclopropenone sensitization with weekly scalp DPC. Sample: whole blood, taken in connection with sensitization to the hapten diphenylcyclopropenone (DPC). These receptors originate from a woman aged 18 to 35 with alopecia areata. Some clones in this sample may be carry-over from other donors' samples.

This clonotype was found many times. This rearrangement joins TRBV20-1 to TRBJ1-2; D not certain. Trimming removed 5 bases at V and 2 bases at J, with 12 bases between. The germline gives CDR1 DFQATT, CDR2 SNEGSKA (reference sequence). The length of the CDR3 is 13 residues. This CDR3 reads CSALEEGNYGYTF. The DNA of the CDR3 is TGCAGTGCTCTGGAGGAGGGCAACTATGGCTACACCTTC.

This clonotype was observed once. This CDR3 reads CASSKQVLVGYTF. The CDR3 bases are TGTGCCAGCAGCAAACAGGTTTTGGTCGGCTACACCTTC. The chain is built from TRBV12-3 or TRBV12-4 and TRBJ1-2; D perhaps matches TRBD1 (5 bases). Trimming took 6 bases from V and 8 from J, leaving 16 bases between them. CDR3 length: 13 amino acids.

This clonotype was seen at least ten times. The chain carries TRBV29-1 and TRBJ2-3; D is uncertain. CDR3 size: 8 residues. Trimming left V 7 bases short and J 6 bases short, with 2 bases between. The germline V gene encodes CDR1 SQVTM and CDR2 ANQGSEA. CDR3 amino acids: CSGDTQYF. The DNA for the CDR3 is TGCAGCGGGGATACGCAGTATTTT.

This clonotype was found a few times. The rearrangement uses TRBV29-1 and TRBJ2-3; maybe TRBD2 (5 bases). Trimming removed 6 bases at V and 7 bases at J, with 14 bases between. From germline, CDR1 is SQVTM and CDR2 ANQGSEA. This CDR3 contains 12 residues. As DNA, the CDR3 is TGCAGCGTGATCGTCCTCGGGAATACGCAGTATTTT. Its translation is CSVIVLGNTQYF.

This clonotype came up a few times. The chain couples TRBV29-1 to TRBJ2-7, with 8 bases matching TRBD2. Per the germline V gene, CDR1 is SQVTM and CDR2 is ANQGSEA. CDR3 length: 15 amino acids. The V segment lost 6 bases and the J segment 0 bases; nucleotides outside the gene matches: 10. CDR3 bases: TGCAGCGTCCTCCCCTCTAGCGGGCACTCCTACGAGCAGTACTTC. It codes for CSVLPSSGHSYEQYF.

The rearrangement links TRBV11-2 to TRBJ2-5; 7 nucleotides align to TRBD1. Germline CDR1 reads SGHAT; CDR2 reads FQNNGV. The CDR3 has 14 amino acids. V lost 5 bases and J lost 7; bases outside the gene matches: 10. The CDR3 region has the DNA TGTGCCAGCAGCCCAATCAGGGGGAGAGGGACCCAGTACTTC. Residues: CASSPIRGRGTQYF.

The chain recombines TRBV11-2 with TRBJ2-5; D gene uncertain. Trimming left V 2 bases short and J 7 bases short, with 8 bases between. The CDR3 is made up of 12 amino acids. Looked up from germline, CDR1 is SGHAT and CDR2 is FQNNGV. The CDR3 region is CASSLILGTQYF. The CDR3 bases are TGTGCCAGCAGCTTAATATTAGGGACCCAGTACTTC.

This clonotype was counted many times. The J gene is TRBJ2-7, the V gene TRBV4-1; 9 bases are shared with TRBD2. Germline trimming cut 0 bases from V and 2 bases from J; bases unmatched to any gene: 5. Germline lookup yields CDR1 MGHRA and CDR2 YSYEKL. This CDR3 is 16 amino acids long. The CDR3 loop reads CASSQEEASGTYEQYF. The CDR3 DNA follows: TGCGCCAGCAGCCAAGAAGAGGCTAGCGGGACCTACGAGCAGTACTTC.

This clonotype was counted ten times or more. This chain uses TRBV11-1 with TRBJ2-3, with D tentatively TRBD1 or TRBD2 (6 bases each). Trimming cost V 4 bases and J 5 bases, with 22 bases left between them. CDR1 and CDR2 (germline): SGHAT, FQDESV (reference sequence). CDR3 length equals 17 residues. The CDR3 nucleotides are TGTGCCAGCAGCTCCCTTTCGGGGGCGGCCAAAGAAGATACGCAGTATTTT. Amino acids: CASSSLSGAAKEDTQYF.

The chain joins TRBV4-1 to TRBJ1-3; no definite D call. Trimming removed 0 bases at V and 3 bases at J, with 15 bases between. Germline V gene data show CDR1 as MGHRA and CDR2 as YSYEKL. The CDR3 is 17 residues long. The CDR3 nucleotides read TGCGCCAGCAGCCAAGATGCGGGAGGTATGAGTGGAAACACCATATATTTT. Amino acids: CASSQDAGGMSGNTIYF.

This clonotype was picked up many times. This chain links TRBV20-1 with TRBJ2-2, with 11 positions matching TRBD2. J gave up 3 bases and V 0 bases, and 6 bases lay outside the gene matches. The CDR3 is made up of 17 amino acids. Germline-derived CDR1 and CDR2 are DFQATT and SNEGSKA (reference sequence). This chain's CDR3 is CSARDLPTSGDTGELFF. CDR3 DNA sequence: TGCAGTGCTAGAGATCTACCGACTAGCGGGGACACCGGGGAGCTGTTTTTT.

This clonotype was observed a handful of times. The CDR3 nucleotides read TGCGCCAGCAGCCAAGAGCCCCACTGGACAGATACGCAGTATTTT. Translating gives CASSQEPHWTDTQYF. This chain links TRBV4-1 with TRBJ2-3, with D uncertain. CDR1 and CDR2 (germline): MGHRA, YSYEKL. The CDR3 loop spans 15 amino acids. Deletions cut 0 bases from V and 3 bases from J, with 10 bases between.

The chain recombines TRBV12-3 or TRBV12-4 with TRBJ1-5; D not certain. V lost 5 bases and J lost 4, with 15 bases in between. CDR3 length: 15 amino acids. CDR3 coding DNA: TGTGCCAGCAGTATCAAATGGCACCCTAATCAGCCCCAGCATTTT. Translated: CASSIKWHPNQPQHF.

The chain links TRBV4-2 to TRBJ1-5; TRBD1 is a possible D gene (5 bases). The germline V gene encodes CDR1 LGHNA and CDR2 YNFKEQ. The V end was cut by 1 base, the J end by 4 bases, with 14 bases between. CDR3 length: 16 residues. CDR3 sequence (DNA): TGTGCCAGCAGCCAAGCCGCGGGACGGGCAAATCAGCCCCAGCATTTT. It encodes CASSQAAGRANQPQHF.

V is TRBV29-1 and J is TRBJ2-6, with D possibly being TRBD1 or TRBD2 (5 bases each). Per germline, CDR1 SQVTM and CDR2 ANQGSEA. This CDR3 comprises 14 residues. Trimming removed 2 bases from V and 3 bases from J, with 8 bases in between. The CDR3 DNA reads as TGCAGCGTTGAATGGGGGAGTGGGGCCAACGTCCTGACTTTC. Protein: CSVEWGSGANVLTF.

The V call is TRBV6-5, the J call TRBJ1-2, with 8 nucleotides matching TRBD1. This CDR3 is built from 13 residues. With 2 bases clipped from V and 13 bases from J, the junction kept 9 bases outside the gene matches. Looked up from germline, CDR1 is MNHEY and CDR2 is SVGAGI. CDR3 in DNA: TGTGCCAGCAGTTACGGACAGGGCGGTATCTCCACCTTC. As protein: CASSYGQGGISTF.

This clonotype showed up just a few times. The chain is built from TRBV4-1 and TRBJ1-1; no reliable D call. Per germline, CDR1 MGHRA and CDR2 YSYEKL. Between the trimmed V and J ends, which lost 4 bases and 4 bases, there was a span of 10 bases. The CDR3 has 13 residues. CDR3 amino acids: CASSRLASTEAFF. The CDR3 region has the DNA TGCGCCAGCAGCCGCCTGGCCTCCACTGAAGCTTTCTTT.

The chain joins TRBV6-5 to TRBJ2-5; D gene unclear. V was cut by 2 bases and J by 7 bases, with 8 bases left in between. Per germline, CDR1 MNHEY and CDR2 SVGAGI. The CDR3 sequence is 12 residues long. CDR3 loop: CASSYGRGTQYF. As DNA, the CDR3 is TGTGCCAGCAGTTACGGACGTGGGACCCAGTACTTC.

This clonotype was seen a handful of times. The rearrangement uses TRBV10-3 and TRBJ2-1, with 7 bases matching TRBD2. The CDR3 consists of 17 residues. Losses at the gene ends were 9 bases for V and 2 bases for J; bases not matched to a gene: 16. Germline CDR1 and CDR2: ENHRY and SYGVKD. CDR3 protein: CAIISNSGKETYNEQFF. The CDR3 bases are TGTGCCATAATATCAAACAGCGGGAAGGAAACCTACAATGAGCAGTTCTTC.

J is TRBJ1-5 and V is TRBV12-3 or TRBV12-4; TRBD1 aligns across 8 bases. The length of the CDR3 is 16 residues. V lost 5 bases, J lost 1 base, and 7 bases stayed unmatched. The CDR3 sequence: CASSPHGQGSNQPQHF. The CDR3 coding sequence is TGTGCCAGCAGTCCACACGGACAGGGCAGCAATCAGCCCCAGCATTTT.

V usage is TRBV20-1 and J usage is TRBJ1-5; 8 bases align to TRBD1. After removal of 5 bases from V and 7 bases from J, the junction contained 7 bases not matched to a gene. The CDR3 has 13 amino acids. Germline V gives CDR1 DFQATT, CDR2 SNEGSKA (reference sequence). CDR3 residues: CSAAFGQGQPQHF. CDR3 bases: TGCAGTGCTGCCTTTGGACAGGGACAGCCCCAGCATTTT.

The rearrangement links TRBV25-1 to TRBJ2-1, with 9 bases lining up with TRBD1. The V gene's germline CDR1 is MGHDK and CDR2 SYGVNS. The CDR3 covers 15 residues. V lost 8 bases and J lost 6; bases outside the gene matches: 11. The CDR3 nucleotides are TGTGCCAGCTCAGAACACAGGGGGCATGGCAATGAGCAGTTCTTC. This codes for CASSEHRGHGNEQFF.

The V gene is TRBV5-1, the J gene TRBJ2-5; the D call may be TRBD1 or TRBD2 (6 bases each). The CDR3 is 14 residues long. Germline CDR1 SGHRS, CDR2 YFSETQ. The V end was cut by 2 bases, the J end by 2 bases, with 10 bases between. CDR3 region: CASSFGGLQETQYF. In DNA, the CDR3 is TGCGCCAGCAGCTTCGGGGGCCTTCAAGAGACCCAGTACTTC.

This clonotype was found a few times. The chain uses TRBV7-9 and TRBJ1-1; D is ambiguous. Germline loops: CDR1 SEHNR, CDR2 FQNEAQ (reference sequence). Deletions cut 0 bases from V and 0 bases from J, with 5 bases between. This CDR3 region has 14 residues. This CDR3 is CASSLAGMNTEAFF. The CDR3 bases are TGTGCCAGCAGCTTAGCAGGGATGAACACTGAAGCTTTCTTT. The full variable domain, its missing parts supplied by reference TRBV7-9 and TRBJ1-1, is DTGVSQNPRHKITKRGQNVTFRCDPISEHNRLYWYRQTLGQGPEFLTYFQNEAQLEKSRLLSDRFSAERPKGSFSTLEIQRTEQGDSAMYLCASSLAGMNTEAFFGQGTRLTVV.

For the CDR3, the DNA is TGTTCGTTGTGGGCCGCGAGGAACACCGGGGAGCTGTTTTTT. Amino acid sequence: CSLWAARNTGELFF. The chain links TRBV7-3 to TRBJ2-2; no clear D gene. The germline CDR1 and CDR2 sequences are SGHTA and FQGTGA. The length of the CDR3 is 14 residues.

This clonotype was found a few times. The genes are TRBV10-3 and TRBJ2-3; D not certain. Germline V gene lookup returns CDR1 ENHRY and CDR2 SYGVKD. The CDR3 has 15 amino acids. The V end lost 3 bases, the J end lost 0 bases, and 10 bases lay between the germline ends. CDR3 protein: CAISDRQRSTDTQYF. The CDR3 DNA follows: TGTGCCATCAGTGACCGCCAGCGTAGCACAGATACGCAGTATTTT.

The J gene is TRBJ2-3, the V gene TRBV27; D remains unclear. The germline CDR1 and CDR2 sequences are MNHEY and SMNVEV (reference sequence). This CDR3 has 13 amino acids. Trimming left V 2 bases short and J 5 bases short, with 8 bases between. The CDR3 loop is CASSLGRVDTQYF. The CDR3 DNA is TGTGCCAGCAGTTTAGGCCGGGTAGATACGCAGTATTTT.